The next 30 T cell receptor beta chains were all read from a single sample in a study of regulatory T cells in long-lasting Graves disease. With iRepertoire HTBI primers and Arm-PCR of CDR3 regions, TCR beta libraries were built. TCRdb ran MiXCR on the multiplex PCR reads and lists one entry per CDR3 protein. The repertoire has 350,000 to 500,000 distinct CDR3 sequences, approximately 14% of them found once; the top ten carry approximately 19%. Time point given: newly diagnosed GD, antithyroid drugs for less than 3 months. Construction of the TCR library relied on RNA isolated from PBMCs. This sample was also put to use in a study of T cells in Graves' hyperthyroidism and ophthalmopathy.

The sample here was peripheral blood mononuclear cells (PBMCs), taken at new diagnosis, from a patient treated with antithyroid drugs. These receptors were obtained from a woman between 45 and 60 years old with Graves disease.

This clonotype turned up a few times. The CDR3 here is CASSVTGATGELFF. CDR3 DNA sequence: TGTGCCAGCAGTGTGACAGGGGCCACCGGGGAGCTGTTTTTT. This chain joins TRBV6-1 and TRBJ2-2, with 8 bases that match TRBD1. The junction had 2 bases not matched to a gene; V was cut back by 4 bases and J by 4 bases. Germline CDR1 MNHNS, CDR2 SASEGT. The CDR3 covers 14 residues.

This clonotype was counted at least ten times. The chain has TRBV12-3 or TRBV12-4 and TRBJ2-1; D is unresolved. Between the trimmed V and J ends, which lost 4 bases and 7 bases, there was a span of 8 bases. The CDR3 has 12 residues. CDR3 sequence reads: CASSSGGNEQFF. CDR3 coding DNA: TGTGCCAGCAGTTCTGGCGGTAATGAGCAGTTCTTC.

This clonotype was counted between two and nine times. The CDR3 reads CASRENNSPLHF. The CDR3 region has the DNA TGTGCCAGCAGAGAAAATAATTCACCCCTCCACTTT. This sequence joins TRBV11-2 and TRBJ1-6; D gene unclear. V lost 6 bases to trimming and J lost 5 bases, with 5 bases between them. Germline CDR1 reads SGHAT; CDR2 reads FQNNGV. The CDR3 has 12 residues.

This clonotype occurred many times. The chain links TRBV19 to TRBJ1-4, with TRBD1 matching over 8 bases. Germline V gives CDR1 LNHDA, CDR2 SQIVND (reference sequence). CDR3 size: 15 residues. After removal of 6 bases from V and 5 bases from J, the junction contained 8 bases not matched to a gene. CDR3 DNA: TGTGCCAGTAGCCAGACAGGGGTCGCCAATGAAAAACTGTTTTTT. Translation: CASSQTGVANEKLFF.

The CDR3 bases are TGTGCCAGCAGACAACCGGGACAGCAAGAGACCCAGTACTTC. Translation gives CASRQPGQQETQYF. V is TRBV7-9 and J is TRBJ2-5, with 7 bases lining up with TRBD1. The CDR3 loop spans 14 amino acids. Losses at the gene ends were 6 bases for V and 2 bases for J; bases not matched to a gene: 6. Germline V gene data show CDR1 as SEHNR and CDR2 as FQNEAQ (reference sequence).

Of note for this clonotype: A far more abundant clone sits one base away, making this likely a read error. This chain uses TRBV7-3 with TRBJ2-5; the match to TRBD2 covers 9 bases. Looked up from germline, CDR1 is SGHTA and CDR2 is FQGTGA. With 3 bases clipped from V and 11 bases from J, the junction kept 7 bases outside the gene matches. The CDR3 is made up of 13 amino acids. The CDR3 sequence: CASSFGTSNEQYF. For the CDR3, the DNA is TGTGCCAGCAGCTTCGGGACTAGCAATGAGCAGTACTTC. Together with reference TRBV7-3 and TRBJ2-5, the CDR3 gives the full variable domain: GAGVSQTPSNKVTEKGKYVELRCDPISGHTALYWYRQSLGQGPEFLIYFQGTGAADDSGLPNDRFFAVRPEGSVSTLKIQRTERGDSAVYLCASSFGTSNEQYFGPGTRLLVL.

This clonotype was seen many times. The chain has TRBV7-9 and TRBJ1-6; D remains unclear. CDR1 is SEHNR and CDR2 is FQNEAQ in the germline V gene (reference sequence). Trimming stripped 3 bases from V and 8 bases from J, with 14 bases between. The CDR3 contains 15 residues. The CDR3 protein is CASSLVSLGDSPLHF. CDR3 coding DNA: TGTGCCAGCAGCTTGGTTTCCCTTGGCGATTCACCCCTCCACTTT.

This clonotype was seen many times. This chain joins TRBV5-6 and TRBJ1-1, with a tentative D call TRBD1 (6 bases). The germline CDR1 and CDR2 sequences are SGHDT and YYEEEE. Trimming removed 1 base from V and 1 base from J, with 14 bases in between. This CDR3 region has 16 residues. The DNA of the CDR3 is TGTGCCAGCAGCTTGTGGGCAGGGGCGAAGAACACTGAAGCTTTCTTT. Protein product: CASSLWAGAKNTEAFF.

This clonotype was detected ten times or more. The chain carries TRBV28 and TRBJ1-1; TRBD1 matches at 9 bases. The CDR3 covers 14 residues. Trimming removed 2 bases from V and 6 bases from J; junction bases left unmatched: 4. Germline values: CDR1 MDHEN, CDR2 SYDVKM. CDR3 nucleotides: TGTGCCAGCAGTTTAAGGGACAGGGTATCTGAAGCTTTCTTT. It encodes CASSLRDRVSEAFF.

A word on this clonotype: It differs at one base from a far larger clone, so likely a read error. The missing conserved phenylalanine or tryptophan at the end of this CDR3 makes a read error likely. The gene calls are TRBV12-3 or TRBV12-4 and TRBJ2-5; 7 bases are a match to TRBD1. The end of the DNA fits TRBJ2-7 better, so the J call may be wrong. The length of the CDR3 is 13 residues. As DNA, the CDR3 is TGTGCCAGCAGGAGCGACAGGGTCTACGAGCAGTACCTC. Protein: CASRSDRVYEQYL.

This clonotype was found a few times. The rearrangement joins TRBV6-2 or TRBV6-3 to TRBJ2-5; D gene uncertain. The CDR3 consists of 11 residues. With 10 bases removed from V and 4 bases from J, the gap between germline ends came to 10 bases. In germline, CDR1 is MNHEY, CDR2 SVGEGT. The CDR3 reads CATLPAETQYF. CDR3 bases: TGTGCCACCCTCCCGGCAGAGACCCAGTACTTC.

This clonotype has just a few counts. The rearrangement joins TRBV5-1 to TRBJ2-5; D is unresolved. Trimming stripped 2 bases from V and 0 bases from J, with 11 bases between. In germline, CDR1 is SGHRS, CDR2 YFSETQ. The CDR3 covers 15 residues. This CDR3 is CASSFPTTYQETQYF. The CDR3 coding sequence is TGCGCCAGCAGCTTTCCTACGACGTACCAAGAGACCCAGTACTTC.

The table lists this clonotype with many counts. The chain joins TRBV29-1 to TRBJ2-3; perhaps TRBD1 as D (7 bases). Germline loops: CDR1 SQVTM, CDR2 ANQGSEA. This CDR3 is 15 amino acids long. Trimming cost V 7 bases and J 3 bases, with 20 bases left between them. The CDR3 coding sequence is TGCAGCGGGCAGACCGACAGGGCGGGGACAGATACGCAGTATTTT. Translated, it gives CSGQTDRAGTDTQYF.

There are many counts of this clonotype. The chain combines TRBV7-9 with TRBJ2-5; D is unclear. The CDR3 loop spans 13 amino acids. Germline CDR1 and CDR2: SEHNR and FQNEAQ (reference sequence). V lost 5 bases, J lost 5 bases, and 12 bases lay in between. Here the CDR3 DNA reads TGTGCCAGCAGCCCACGACTGGGGGAGACCCAGTACTTC. Its protein product is CASSPRLGETQYF.

In this sample, this clonotype turned up many times. The CDR3 DNA sequence: TGTGCCACCAGTGCCGGAACATACCACACTGAAGCTTTCTTT. This translates into CATSAGTYHTEAFF. This chain links TRBV24-1 with TRBJ1-1; D gene uncertain. This CDR3 comprises 14 residues. V shed 5 bases and J shed 3 bases, with 12 bases lying between them. Germline values: CDR1 KGHDR, CDR2 SFDVKD.

This clonotype has at least ten counts. This chain links TRBV11-2 with TRBJ2-7; unclear D gene. V was cut by 3 bases and J by 4 bases, with 10 bases left in between. The germline V gene has CDR1 SGHAT and CDR2 FQNNGV. The CDR3 consists of 13 residues. The CDR3: CASSLIGDYEQYF. Written as DNA, the CDR3 is TGTGCCAGCAGCTTGATTGGAGATTACGAGCAGTACTTC. The full variable domain, rest sourced from reference TRBV11-2 and TRBJ2-7, is EAGVAQSPRYKIIEKRQSVAFWCNPISGHATLYWYQQILGQGPKLLIQFQNNGVVDDSQLPKDRFSAERLKGVDSTLKIQPAKLEDSAVYLCASSLIGDYEQYFGPGTRLTVT.

This clonotype was seen repeatedly, ten times or more. The CDR3 coding sequence is TGTGCCAGCAGTTTATCCGGGACTAGCGGTACCTCCTACGAGCAGTACTTC. It codes for CASSLSGTSGTSYEQYF. The chain combines TRBV28 with TRBJ2-7; TRBD2 matches 11 bases. The CDR3 runs 17 residues. The J segment lost 0 bases and the V segment lost 1 base, leaving 5 bases of the junction unmatched. Per the germline V gene, CDR1 is MDHEN and CDR2 is SYDVKM. Using reference TRBV28 and TRBJ2-7 for the parts outside the CDR3, the full variable domain is DVKVTQSSRYLVKRTGEKVFLECVQDMDHENMFWYRQDPGLGLRLIYFSYDVKMKEKGDIPEGYSVSREKKERFSLILESASTNQTSMYLCASSLSGTSGTSYEQYFGPGTRLTVT.

This clonotype was recorded at least ten times. The junction and the germline gene differ at one end; a read error may be behind it. The chain joins TRBV3-1 to TRBJ1-5, with 9 bases that match TRBD1. Germline assignment: CDR1 LGHDT and CDR2 YNNKEL (reference sequence). The CDR3 sequence is 16 residues long. The CDR3 loop reads CASSQGQGLGNQPQHF. The CDR3 region has the DNA TGCGCCAGCAGCCAAGGACAGGGGTTGGGCAATCAGCCCCAGCATTTT. The full variable domain, rest sourced from reference TRBV3-1 and TRBJ1-5, is DTAVSQTPKYLVTQMGNDKSIKCEQNLGHDTMYWYKQDSKKFLKIMFSYNNKELIINETVPNRFSPKSPDKAHLNLHINSLELGDSAVYFCASSQGQGLGNQPQHFGDGTRLSIL.

There are many counts of this clonotype. The chain carries TRBV7-8 and TRBJ2-1; the D is unclear. The germline V and J ends were trimmed by 2 bases and 5 bases, with 7 bases remaining between them. This CDR3 comprises 13 residues. The germline gives CDR1 SGHVS, CDR2 FQNEAQ. CDR3 in amino acids: CASSLTTNNEQFF. CDR3 nucleotides: TGTGCCAGCAGCTTAACCACTAACAATGAGCAGTTCTTC.

The gene calls are TRBV7-9 and TRBJ1-5; D might be TRBD1 (5 bases). Germline V gene lookup returns CDR1 SEHNR and CDR2 FQNEAQ (reference sequence). This CDR3 spans 17 amino acids. V gave up 3 bases and J gave up 0 bases, with 15 bases separating them. CDR3 sequence: CASSFAFEGNSNQPQHF. CDR3 in DNA: TGTGCCAGCAGCTTTGCATTTGAGGGGAATAGCAATCAGCCCCAGCATTTT.

In its sample, this clonotype was seen many times. This rearrangement joins TRBV12-3 or TRBV12-4 to TRBJ2-1, with 14 bases that match TRBD2. V lost 5 bases and J lost 2; bases outside the gene matches: 5. The CDR3 spans 17 residues. The CDR3 sequence is CASSSGTSGSPYNEQFF. DNA for the CDR3: TGTGCCAGCAGTAGTGGGACTAGCGGGAGTCCCTACAATGAGCAGTTCTTC.

The chain joins TRBV19 to TRBJ1-1; D may be TRBD1 (6 bases). The V end lost 4 bases, the J end lost 2 bases, and 14 bases lay between the germline ends. The CDR3 runs to 15 residues. The germline CDR1 and CDR2 sequences are LNHDA and SQIVND (reference sequence). DNA for the CDR3: TGTGCCAGTAGTAAACAGGGTGACCTCAACACTGAAGCTTTCTTT. This gives the protein CASSKQGDLNTEAFF.

This clonotype was detected many times. V usage is TRBV24-1 and J usage is TRBJ2-1; 9 bases fit TRBD1. The CDR3 covers 14 residues. The V gene end was trimmed by 4 bases and the J gene end by 8 bases; junction bases not matched to a gene: 5. The V gene's germline CDR1 is KGHDR and CDR2 SFDVKD. CDR3 DNA sequence: TGTGCCACCAGTGACCAGACAGGGGGTGATGAGCAGTTCTTC. Translation gives CATSDQTGGDEQFF.

Here the CDR3 reads CASFVGQITTKTGELFF. In nucleotides, the CDR3 is TGCGCCAGCTTTGTAGGACAGATAACAACAAAAACCGGGGAGCTGTTTTTT. The genes are TRBV5-1 and TRBJ2-2, with a possible D match to TRBD1 (6 bases). The CDR3 sequence is 17 residues long. V lost 7 bases to trimming and J lost 5 bases, with 24 bases between them. CDR1 is SGHRS and CDR2 is YFSETQ in the germline V gene.

This clonotype was seen ten or more times. The genes are TRBV3-1 and TRBJ2-1; 7 bases align to TRBD2. Per germline, CDR1 LGHDT and CDR2 YNNKEL (reference sequence). The CDR3 has 15 amino acids. Trimming cost V 3 bases and J 5 bases; bases outside gene matches: 7. The CDR3, as DNA: TGTGCCAGCAGCCACCTTGGACTAGTAGACAATGAGCAGTTCTTC. Protein product: CASSHLGLVDNEQFF.

V gene TRBV4-1 combines with J gene TRBJ2-4; TRBD2 matches at 10 bases. The germline gives CDR1 MGHRA, CDR2 YSYEKL. This CDR3 is built from 21 residues. The ends lost 2 bases at V and 2 bases at J; junction bases unmatched: 18. The CDR3 sequence is CASSQHAGAGGPFLTKNIQYF. CDR3 nucleotides: TGCGCCAGCAGCCAACACGCAGGAGCGGGAGGGCCGTTTTTAACCAAAAACATTCAGTACTTC.

This clonotype was seen at least ten times. V gene TRBV27 combines with J gene TRBJ1-2; 8 bases are shared with TRBD1. Germline CDR1 MNHEY, CDR2 SMNVEV (reference sequence). CDR3 length equals 16 residues. V lost 2 bases, J lost 3 bases, and 8 bases stayed unmatched. This chain's CDR3 is CASSLTRTGNYYGYTF. The CDR3 nucleotides are TGTGCCAGCAGTTTAACTCGGACAGGGAACTACTATGGCTACACCTTC.

This clonotype has a count of ten or more. The chain uses TRBV5-1 and TRBJ2-7; TRBD2 aligns across 13 bases. Per the germline V gene, CDR1 is SGHRS and CDR2 is YFSETQ. The V gene end was trimmed by 1 base and the J gene end by 5 bases; junction bases not matched to a gene: 3. CDR3 length: 15 amino acids. CDR3 nucleotide sequence: TGCGCCAGCAGCTTGACTAGCGGGAGGGTCCACGAGCAGTACTTC. This gives the protein CASSLTSGRVHEQYF.

The chain has TRBV19 and TRBJ2-7; a weak D match, TRBD2 (5 bases). Germline CDR1 LNHDA, CDR2 SQIVND (reference sequence). The CDR3 consists of 15 residues. The V end lost 3 bases, the J end lost 3 bases, and 15 bases lay between the germline ends. The CDR3 loop is CASSMVEGVGYEQYF. CDR3 DNA: TGTGCCAGTAGTATGGTTGAGGGCGTGGGCTACGAGCAGTACTTC.

This sequence joins TRBV2 and TRBJ2-5; no firm D call. The germline V gene has CDR1 SNHLY and CDR2 FYNNEI. The CDR3 has 13 residues. With 3 bases removed from V and 2 bases from J, the gap between germline ends came to 7 bases. The CDR3, as DNA: TGTGCCAGCAGTGACAACCCTCAAGAGACCCAGTACTTC. Its translation: CASSDNPQETQYF. Complete variable domain (other parts from reference TRBV2 and TRBJ2-5): EPEVTQTPSHQVTQMGQEVILRCVPISNHLYFYWYRQILGQKVEFLVSFYNNEISEKSEIFDDQFSVERPDGSNFTLKIRSTKLEDSAMYFCASSDNPQETQYFGPGTRLLVL.